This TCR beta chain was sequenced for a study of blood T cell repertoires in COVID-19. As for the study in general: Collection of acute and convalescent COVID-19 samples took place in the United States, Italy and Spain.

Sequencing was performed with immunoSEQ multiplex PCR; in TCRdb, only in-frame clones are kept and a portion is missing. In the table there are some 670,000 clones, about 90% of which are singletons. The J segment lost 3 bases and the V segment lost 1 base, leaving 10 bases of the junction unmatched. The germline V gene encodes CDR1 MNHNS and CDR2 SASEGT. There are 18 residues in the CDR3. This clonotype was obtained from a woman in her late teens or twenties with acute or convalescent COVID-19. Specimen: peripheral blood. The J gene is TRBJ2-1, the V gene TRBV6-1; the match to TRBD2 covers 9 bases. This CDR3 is CASSEGISSGGFYNEQFF. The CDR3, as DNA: TGTGCCAGCAGTGAAGGGATCAGTAGCGGGGGTTTCTACAATGAGCAGTTCTTC.